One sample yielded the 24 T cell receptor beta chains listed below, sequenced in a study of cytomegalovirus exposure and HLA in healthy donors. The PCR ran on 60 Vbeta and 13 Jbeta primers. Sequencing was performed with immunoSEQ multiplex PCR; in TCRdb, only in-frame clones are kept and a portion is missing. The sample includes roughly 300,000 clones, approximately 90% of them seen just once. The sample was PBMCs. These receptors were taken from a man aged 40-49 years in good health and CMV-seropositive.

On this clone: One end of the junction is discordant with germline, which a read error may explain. The CDR3 region has the DNA TGTGCCAGCAGCGACAGTGAGAGCTCCTACGAGCAGTGCTTC. It yields the protein CASSDSESSYEQCF. The chain combines TRBV27 with TRBJ2-7; TRBD1 is a possible D gene (5 bases). This CDR3 region has 14 residues. The germline CDR1 and CDR2 sequences are MNHEY and SMNVEV (reference sequence).

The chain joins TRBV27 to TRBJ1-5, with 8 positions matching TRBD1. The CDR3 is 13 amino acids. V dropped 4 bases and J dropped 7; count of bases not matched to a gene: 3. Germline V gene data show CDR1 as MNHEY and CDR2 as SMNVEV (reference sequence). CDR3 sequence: CASSSGGRQPQHF. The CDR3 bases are TGTGCCAGCAGTTCAGGGGGCAGGCAGCCCCAGCATTTT.

In DNA, the CDR3 is TGTGCCAGCAGGGACAGGGACAGCTCCTACAATGAGCAGTTCTTC. This translates into CASRDRDSSYNEQFF. This chain links TRBV6-1 with TRBJ2-1; 8 bases are a match to TRBD1. This CDR3 has 15 amino acids. From germline, CDR1 is MNHNS and CDR2 SASEGT. The trim removed 6 bases at V and 0 bases at J, leaving 4 bases unmatched.

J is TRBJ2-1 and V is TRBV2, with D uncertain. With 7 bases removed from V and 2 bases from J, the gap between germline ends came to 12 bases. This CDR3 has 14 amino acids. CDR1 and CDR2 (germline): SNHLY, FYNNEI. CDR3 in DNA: TGTGCCAGCATGTTCGAGATCACCTACAATGAGCAGTTCTTC. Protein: CASMFEITYNEQFF.

As DNA, the CDR3 is TGTGCCAGCAGTTCCGGGACAGGGGGCATGGAGTATGGCTACACCTTC. This translates into CASSSGTGGMEYGYTF. The V gene is TRBV5-5, the J gene TRBJ1-2; TRBD1 matches 12 bases. Germline loops: CDR1 SGHKS, CDR2 YYEKEE (reference sequence). Germline trimming cut 5 bases from V and 5 bases from J; bases unmatched to any gene: 10. This CDR3 spans 16 amino acids.

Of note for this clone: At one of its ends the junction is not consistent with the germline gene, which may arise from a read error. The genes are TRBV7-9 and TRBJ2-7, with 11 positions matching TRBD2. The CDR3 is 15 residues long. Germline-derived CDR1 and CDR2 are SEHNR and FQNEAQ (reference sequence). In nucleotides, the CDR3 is TGTTCCAGCAGCTTAGTTAGCGGGAGGGGTGACGAGCAGTACTTC. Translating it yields CSSSLVSGRGDEQYF. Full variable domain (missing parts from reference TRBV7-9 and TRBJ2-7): DTGVSQNPRHKITKRGQNVTFRCDPISEHNRLYWYRQTLGQGPEFLTYFQNEAQLEKSRLLSDRFSAERPKGSFSTLEIQRTEQGDSAMYLCSSSLVSGRGDEQYFGPGTRLTVT.

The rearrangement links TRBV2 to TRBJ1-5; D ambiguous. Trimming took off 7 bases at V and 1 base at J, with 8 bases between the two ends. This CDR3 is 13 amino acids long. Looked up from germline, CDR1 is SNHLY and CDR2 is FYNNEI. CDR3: CASMYSSNQPQHF. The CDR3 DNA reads TGTGCCAGCATGTACAGCAGCAATCAGCCCCAGCATTTT.

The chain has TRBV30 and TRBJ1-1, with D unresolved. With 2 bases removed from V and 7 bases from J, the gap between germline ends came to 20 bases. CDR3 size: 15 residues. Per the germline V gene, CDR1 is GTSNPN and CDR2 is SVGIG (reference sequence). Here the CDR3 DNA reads TGTGCCTGGAGTACCGGACGGACTCTTGATTTTGAAGCTTTCTTT. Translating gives CAWSTGRTLDFEAFF.

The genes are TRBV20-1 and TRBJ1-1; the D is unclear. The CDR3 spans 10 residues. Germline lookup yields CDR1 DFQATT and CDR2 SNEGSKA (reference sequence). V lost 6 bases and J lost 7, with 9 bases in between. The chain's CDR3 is CSALDGEAFF. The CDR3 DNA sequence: TGCAGTGCACTAGACGGTGAAGCTTTCTTT.

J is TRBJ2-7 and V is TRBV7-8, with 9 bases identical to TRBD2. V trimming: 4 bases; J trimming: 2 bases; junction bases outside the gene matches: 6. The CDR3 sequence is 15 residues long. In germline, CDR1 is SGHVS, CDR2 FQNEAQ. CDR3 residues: CASSSLAGVPYEQYF. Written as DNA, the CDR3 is TGTGCCAGCAGCTCGTTAGCGGGAGTTCCCTACGAGCAGTACTTC. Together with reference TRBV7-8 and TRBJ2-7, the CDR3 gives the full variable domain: GAGVSQSPRYKVAKRGQDVALRCDPISGHVSLFWYQQALGQGPEFLTYFQNEAQLDKSGLPSDRFFAERPEGSVSTLKIQRTQQEDSAVYLCASSSLAGVPYEQYFGPGTRLTVT.

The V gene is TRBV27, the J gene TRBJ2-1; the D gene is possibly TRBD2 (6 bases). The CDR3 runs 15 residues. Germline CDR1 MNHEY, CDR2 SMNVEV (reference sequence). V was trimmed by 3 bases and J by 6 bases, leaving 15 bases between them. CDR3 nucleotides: TGTGCCAGCAGTTTGAGGCGGGACCCCTTCAATGAGCAGTTCTTC. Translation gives CASSLRRDPFNEQFF.

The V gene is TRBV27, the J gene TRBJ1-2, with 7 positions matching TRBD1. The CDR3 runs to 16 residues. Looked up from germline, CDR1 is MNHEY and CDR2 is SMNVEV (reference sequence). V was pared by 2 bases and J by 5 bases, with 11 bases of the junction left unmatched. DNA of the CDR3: TGTGCCAGCAGTTTAAGGACAGGCCGACCCGTTTATGGCTACACCTTC. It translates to CASSLRTGRPVYGYTF.

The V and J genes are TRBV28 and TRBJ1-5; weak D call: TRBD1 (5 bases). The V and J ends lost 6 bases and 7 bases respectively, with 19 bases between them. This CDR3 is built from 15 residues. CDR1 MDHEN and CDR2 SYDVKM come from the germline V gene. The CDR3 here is CASSPPQGKGQPQHF. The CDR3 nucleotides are TGTGCCAGCAGCCCCCCTCAGGGCAAAGGGCAGCCCCAGCATTTT.

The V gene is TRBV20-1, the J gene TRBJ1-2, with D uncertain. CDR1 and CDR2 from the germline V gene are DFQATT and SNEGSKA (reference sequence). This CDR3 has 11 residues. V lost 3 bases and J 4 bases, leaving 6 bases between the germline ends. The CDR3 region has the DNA TGCAGTGCTAGGTACTTCTATGGCTACACCTTC. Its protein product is CSARYFYGYTF.

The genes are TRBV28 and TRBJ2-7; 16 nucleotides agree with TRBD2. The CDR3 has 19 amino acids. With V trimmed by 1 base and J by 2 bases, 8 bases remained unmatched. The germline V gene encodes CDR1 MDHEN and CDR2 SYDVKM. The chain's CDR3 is CASSLSPGLAGGPPYEQYF. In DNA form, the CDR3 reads TGTGCCAGCAGTTTATCACCGGGACTAGCGGGAGGGCCCCCCTACGAGCAGTACTTC.

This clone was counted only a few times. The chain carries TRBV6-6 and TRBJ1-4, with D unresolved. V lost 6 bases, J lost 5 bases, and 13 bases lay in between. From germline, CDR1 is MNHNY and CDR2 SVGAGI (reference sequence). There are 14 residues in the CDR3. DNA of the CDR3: TGTGCCAGCAGCCTTCTAAGGGAGAATGAAAAACTGTTTTTT. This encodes CASSLLRENEKLFF.

Here the CDR3 reads CASNQGGLEQYF. CDR3 in DNA: TGTGCCAGCAATCAAGGGGGTCTCGAGCAGTACTTC. This rearrangement joins TRBV2 to TRBJ2-7; a weak D match, TRBD1 (6 bases). Germline lookup yields CDR1 SNHLY and CDR2 FYNNEI. V was pared by 7 bases and J by 6 bases, with 13 bases between. The CDR3 length is 12 residues. Full variable domain (outside the CDR3, taken from reference TRBV2 and TRBJ2-7): EPEVTQTPSHQVTQMGQEVILRCVPISNHLYFYWYRQILGQKVEFLVSFYNNEISEKSEIFDDQFSVERPDGSNFTLKIRSTKLEDSAMYFCASNQGGLEQYFGPGTRLTVT.

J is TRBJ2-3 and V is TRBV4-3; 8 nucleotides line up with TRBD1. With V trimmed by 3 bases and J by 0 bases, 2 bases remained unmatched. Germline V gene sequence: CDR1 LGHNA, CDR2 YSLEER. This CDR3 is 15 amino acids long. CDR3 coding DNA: TGCGCCAGCAGCCAGGACAGGGCGAGCACAGATACGCAGTATTTT. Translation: CASSQDRASTDTQYF.

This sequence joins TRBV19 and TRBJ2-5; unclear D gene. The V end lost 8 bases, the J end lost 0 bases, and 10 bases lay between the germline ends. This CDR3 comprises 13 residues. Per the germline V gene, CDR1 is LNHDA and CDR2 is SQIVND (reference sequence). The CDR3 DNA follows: TGTGCCAGTTCTACAGTCAACCAAGAGACCCAGTACTTC. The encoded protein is CASSTVNQETQYF.

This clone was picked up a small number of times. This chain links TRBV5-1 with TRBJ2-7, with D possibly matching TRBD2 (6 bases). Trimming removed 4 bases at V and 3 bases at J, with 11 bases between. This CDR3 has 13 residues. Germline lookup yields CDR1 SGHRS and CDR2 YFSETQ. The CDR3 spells CASSPGLFYEQYF. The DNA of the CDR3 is TGCGCCAGCAGCCCGGGACTCTTCTACGAGCAGTACTTC.

The CDR3 protein is CASNTAGAYNEQFF. The CDR3 DNA is TGTGCCAGCAATACAGCGGGAGCTTACAATGAGCAGTTCTTC. The genes are TRBV6-6 and TRBJ2-1; 8 nucleotides line up with TRBD2. V shed 7 bases, J shed 4 bases, and the junction held 6 bases outside the gene matches. CDR1 is MNHNY, CDR2 SVGAGI, per germline (reference sequence). The CDR3 runs 14 residues.

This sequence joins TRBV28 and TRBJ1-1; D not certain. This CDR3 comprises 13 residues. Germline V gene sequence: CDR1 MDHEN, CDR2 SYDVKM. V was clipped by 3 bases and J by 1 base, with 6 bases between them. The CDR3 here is CASSLGENTEAFF. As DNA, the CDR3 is TGTGCCAGCAGTTTGGGCGAGAACACTGAAGCTTTCTTT.

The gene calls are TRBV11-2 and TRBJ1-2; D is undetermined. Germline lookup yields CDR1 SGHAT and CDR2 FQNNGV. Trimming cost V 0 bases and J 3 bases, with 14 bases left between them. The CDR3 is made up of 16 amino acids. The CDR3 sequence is CASSLDLTGLDYGYTF. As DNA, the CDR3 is TGTGCCAGCAGCTTAGATCTCACGGGTCTAGACTATGGCTACACCTTC.

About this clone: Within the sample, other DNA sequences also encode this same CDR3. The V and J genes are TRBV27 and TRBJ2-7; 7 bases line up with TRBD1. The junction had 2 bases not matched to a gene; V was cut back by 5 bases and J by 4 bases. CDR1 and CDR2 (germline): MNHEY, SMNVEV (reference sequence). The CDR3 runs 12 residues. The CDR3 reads CASSPTGYEQYF. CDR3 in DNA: TGTGCCAGCAGTCCGACAGGGTACGAGCAGTACTTC.